This TCR beta chain was captured by sequencing in a study of blood T cell repertoires in COVID-19. The V end was cut by 2 bases, the J end by 2 bases, with 7 bases between. Germline CDR1 MNHEY, CDR2 SMNVEV (reference sequence). CDR3 length: 13 residues. A word on this clone: The sample holds other DNA sequences that translate to the same CDR3.

In the authors' workflow: From reference gene primer amplification, estimates of nucleated cell counts were derived. Some clones are missing from TCRdb's copy, which holds only in-frame ones; the method was immunoSEQ multiplex PCR. The D gene and trimming were derived from the DNA, and the V and J assignments and clone size from that table. The data show around 250,000 clones, 80% to 90% seen once. Participants were placed into cohorts based on the clinical history they reported. This receptor was identified in a woman aged 25 to 45 with acute COVID-19. What was sequenced was PBMCs or T cells enriched from blood (not recorded which). The rearrangement links TRBV27 to TRBJ2-7; D call uncertain. This CDR3 is CASSLDSAYEQYF. DNA for the CDR3: TGTGCCAGCAGTTTAGACTCCGCCTACGAGCAGTACTTC.